The 28 T cell receptor beta chains below come from one sample, sequenced in a study of CD8 T cells in Susac syndrome. The authors reverse transcribed roughly 0.5 to 1 ug RNA with random hexamers. MiXCR, run by TCRdb on the immunoSEQ multiplex PCR reads, gives a single entry per CDR3 protein. Of about 60,000 distinct CDR3 sequences detected, more than 90% appear once; the ten largest clones hold roughly 0.2%. Sequencing was carried out using CD8+ T cells from PBMCs. The receptors were sampled from a human donor in good health.

The V gene is TRBV12-3 or TRBV12-4, the J gene TRBJ2-2; a possible D gene is TRBD2 (5 bases). The CDR3 length is 14 residues. The V and J ends lost 6 bases and 0 bases respectively, with 8 bases between them. As DNA, the CDR3 is TGTGCCAGCAGCCCCGGGGCGAACACCGGGGAGCTGTTTTTT. Translation: CASSPGANTGELFF.

V gene TRBV6-5 combines with J gene TRBJ1-2; D might be TRBD1 (5 bases). CDR1 is MNHEY and CDR2 is SVGAGI in the germline V gene. Trimming stripped 2 bases from V and 4 bases from J, with 11 bases between. The CDR3 loop spans 14 amino acids. CDR3 DNA: TGTGCCAGCAGTTACGGGACCGACAGCTATGGCTACACCTTC. Its translation is CASSYGTDSYGYTF.

The rearrangement links TRBV3-1 to TRBJ2-7; the D gene is possibly TRBD2 (5 bases). Looked up from germline, CDR1 is LGHDT and CDR2 is YNNKEL (reference sequence). V dropped 0 bases and J dropped 3 bases, with 18 bases sitting between them. The CDR3 runs 17 residues. Here the CDR3 reads CASSQDPSWLLDYEQYF. The DNA for the CDR3 is TGTGCCAGCAGCCAAGATCCGAGTTGGCTACTAGACTACGAGCAGTACTTC.

The CDR3 sequence: CASGLGWEKLFF. CDR3 nucleotides: TGTGCCAGCGGTTTAGGGTGGGAAAAACTGTTTTTT. The chain joins TRBV7-8 to TRBJ1-4; D ambiguous. Trimming took off 8 bases at V and 8 bases at J, with 12 bases between the two ends. CDR1 is SGHVS, CDR2 FQNEAQ, per germline. The CDR3 covers 12 residues.

The chain links TRBV12-3 or TRBV12-4 to TRBJ2-1, with unresolved D. CDR3 size: 13 residues. V lost 8 bases, J lost 7 bases, and 15 bases lay in between. CDR3 sequence: CASGDLLRNEQFF. CDR3 coding DNA: TGTGCCAGCGGGGATCTCCTAAGGAATGAGCAGTTCTTC.

For the CDR3, the DNA is TGCGCCAGCAGCCAAGATGCGGGGCTTGGAAACACCATATATTTT. Amino acid sequence: CASSQDAGLGNTIYF. This rearrangement joins TRBV4-1 to TRBJ1-3; weak D call: TRBD1 (5 bases). This CDR3 region has 15 residues. V was shortened by 0 bases and J by 3 bases, with 9 bases between the two germline ends. Germline V gene sequence: CDR1 MGHRA, CDR2 YSYEKL.

The rearrangement links TRBV20-1 to TRBJ2-2; a possible D gene is TRBD2 (6 bases). Deletions cut 2 bases from V and 7 bases from J, with 11 bases between. This CDR3 comprises 13 residues. CDR1 and CDR2 from the germline V gene are DFQATT and SNEGSKA (reference sequence). CDR3 bases: TGCAGTGCTAGATGGGGGGAGGTCGGGGAGCTGTTTTTT. Encoded protein: CSARWGEVGELFF.

This clonotype has only a few counts. This chain connects TRBV7-9 to TRBJ1-2; possibly TRBD1 for D (5 bases). The CDR3 is 15 amino acids. Germline lookup yields CDR1 SEHNR and CDR2 FQNEAQ (reference sequence). Trimming took 3 bases from V and 0 from J, leaving 11 bases between them. CDR3 nucleotide sequence: TGTGCCAGCAGCTTTGGCCAGGGAACTAACTATGGCTACACCTTC. As protein: CASSFGQGTNYGYTF.

This chain links TRBV25-1 with TRBJ2-5; perhaps TRBD1 as D (6 bases). The V end was cut by 1 base, the J end by 4 bases, with 10 bases between. Germline V gene sequence: CDR1 MGHDK, CDR2 SYGVNS. The CDR3 consists of 14 residues. The CDR3 region is CASSESGQGETQYF. The CDR3 DNA follows: TGTGCCAGCAGTGAATCGGGACAAGGAGAGACCCAGTACTTC.

The chain joins TRBV5-1 to TRBJ2-1; 7 nucleotides line up with TRBD1. This CDR3 contains 14 residues. Trimming took 0 bases from V and 7 from J; bases not matched to a gene: 4. Germline CDR1 and CDR2: SGHRS and YFSETQ. The DNA for the CDR3 is TGCGCCAGCAGCTTGGCCGCGACAGGGAATGAGCAGTTCTTC. This gives the protein CASSLAATGNEQFF.

J is TRBJ2-7 and V is TRBV4-1; 7 positions agree with TRBD1. The CDR3 has 16 residues. J was trimmed by 2 bases and V by 4 bases; bases with no gene match: 11. Germline V gene data show CDR1 as MGHRA and CDR2 as YSYEKL. The CDR3 is CASSPISGTATYEQYF. CDR3 bases: TGCGCCAGCAGCCCCATCTCCGGGACAGCGACCTACGAGCAGTACTTC.

The rearrangement uses TRBV4-3 and TRBJ1-2; D unclear. The CDR3 consists of 14 residues. Germline V gene sequence: CDR1 LGHNA, CDR2 YSLEER. Between the trimmed V and J ends, which lost 1 base and 1 base, there was a span of 7 bases. The CDR3 is CASSQGGINYGYTF. The CDR3 DNA follows: TGCGCCAGCAGCCAAGGGGGAATTAACTATGGCTACACCTTC.

The table lists this clonotype with a few counts. V usage is TRBV19 and J usage is TRBJ2-2; D unclear. The CDR3 loop spans 12 amino acids. Germline assignment: CDR1 LNHDA and CDR2 SQIVND (reference sequence). V gave up 6 bases and J gave up 7 bases, with 9 bases separating them. CDR3 region: CASRGPFGELFF. The DNA of the CDR3 is TGTGCCAGTAGAGGGCCCTTCGGGGAGCTGTTTTTT.

The table lists this clonotype with a few counts. This chain uses TRBV12-3 or TRBV12-4 with TRBJ1-1; possible D gene TRBD1, 6 bases. The CDR3 length is 13 residues. V lost 1 base and J lost 8, with 11 bases in between. The CDR3 loop is CASSLGEGTEAFF. The CDR3 DNA follows: TGTGCCAGCAGTTTAGGGGAAGGGACAGAAGCTTTCTTT.

This sequence joins TRBV7-2 and TRBJ2-7; TRBD2 aligns across 11 bases. Germline V gene sequence: CDR1 SGHTA, CDR2 FQGNSA. The CDR3 totals 15 residues. Trimming at V came to 3 bases and at J to 2 bases, leaving 3 bases not matched to a gene. CDR3 loop: CASSFELAGAYEQYF. Here the CDR3 DNA reads TGTGCCAGCAGCTTTGAACTAGCGGGAGCCTACGAGCAGTACTTC.

The J gene is TRBJ2-7, the V gene TRBV6-5; no clear D gene. The CDR3 extends over 13 amino acids. With 2 bases removed from V and 4 bases from J, the gap between germline ends came to 9 bases. CDR1 and CDR2 (germline): MNHEY, SVGAGI. DNA of the CDR3: TGTGCCAGCAGTTACGCAGAAACTTACGAGCAGTACTTC. It specifies CASSYAETYEQYF.

CDR3 in amino acids: CASSYPVSYNEQFF. As DNA, the CDR3 is TGTGCCAGCAGTTACCCGGTCTCCTACAATGAGCAGTTCTTC. V is TRBV6-5 and J is TRBJ2-1; no clear D. Trimming shortened V by 2 bases and J by 0 bases, and 5 bases separated the two germline ends. The CDR3 has 14 amino acids. The germline CDR1 and CDR2 sequences are MNHEY and SVGAGI.

The chain is built from TRBV2 and TRBJ2-1, with D perhaps assigned TRBD1 or TRBD2 (7 bases each). This CDR3 is 15 amino acids long. Trimming left V 8 bases short and J 8 bases short, with 22 bases between. Germline CDR1 reads SNHLY; CDR2 reads FYNNEI. The CDR3: CASSDPRGGTDEQFF. The CDR3 coding sequence is TGTGCCAGCTCGGACCCCAGGGGGGGGACGGATGAGCAGTTCTTC.

V usage is TRBV12-3 or TRBV12-4 and J usage is TRBJ1-5; unclear D gene. The CDR3 has 12 residues. V lost 4 bases and J 4 bases, leaving 5 bases between the germline ends. The CDR3 sequence is CASSWPNQPQHF. In nucleotides, the CDR3 is TGTGCCAGCAGTTGGCCGAATCAGCCCCAGCATTTT.

The chain joins TRBV20-1 to TRBJ2-1; TRBD2 matches 8 bases. Trimming cost V 5 bases and J 6 bases; bases outside gene matches: 9. Germline assignment: CDR1 DFQATT and CDR2 SNEGSKA (reference sequence). The CDR3 runs 14 residues. The DNA of the CDR3 is TGCAGTGCTGGTTGGACTAGCAGAGGCAATGAGCAGTTCTTC. The encoded protein is CSAGWTSRGNEQFF.

The V and J genes are TRBV6-6 and TRBJ2-5; weak D call: TRBD1 (6 bases). V lost 0 bases and J 4 bases, leaving 9 bases between the germline ends. The CDR3 length is 14 residues. CDR1 is MNHNY and CDR2 is SVGAGI in the germline V gene (reference sequence). CDR3 nucleotides: TGTGCCAGCAGTTACTCGTCCAGGGGAGAGACCCAGTACTTC. Encoded protein: CASSYSSRGETQYF.

The V call is TRBV2, the J call TRBJ2-1; 8 bases line up with TRBD1. V trimming: 6 bases; J trimming: 2 bases; junction bases outside the gene matches: 6. This CDR3 is built from 15 residues. CDR1 SNHLY and CDR2 FYNNEI come from the germline V gene. For the CDR3, the DNA is TGTGCCAGCAGCGTACAGGGGGAGGCCTACAATGAGCAGTTCTTC. Its protein product is CASSVQGEAYNEQFF.

This chain connects TRBV9 to TRBJ2-5; no clear D gene. V shed 0 bases and J shed 5 bases, with 11 bases lying between them. This CDR3 has 14 residues. Germline V CDR1 and CDR2: SGDLS, YYNGEE. The CDR3 loop is CASSVEGNYETQYF. In DNA form, the CDR3 reads TGTGCCAGCAGCGTAGAAGGAAACTATGAGACCCAGTACTTC.

This chain connects TRBV4-1 to TRBJ2-7; 11 nucleotides match TRBD1. The germline CDR1 and CDR2 sequences are MGHRA and YSYEKL. V gave up 4 bases and J gave up 5 bases; unmatched junction bases: 7. The CDR3 length is 15 residues. CDR3: CASSPWDRGSNEQYF. The CDR3 DNA reads TGCGCCAGCAGCCCTTGGGACAGGGGGAGCAACGAGCAGTACTTC.

The chain joins TRBV3-1 to TRBJ1-1; perhaps TRBD1 as D (6 bases). Between the trimmed V and J ends, which lost 1 base and 0 bases, there was a span of 12 bases. Per the germline V gene, CDR1 is LGHDT and CDR2 is YNNKEL (reference sequence). The length of the CDR3 is 16 residues. The CDR3 spells CASSQAGAGMNTEAFF. DNA of the CDR3: TGTGCCAGCAGCCAAGCAGGGGCGGGGATGAACACTGAAGCTTTCTTT. Supplemented by reference TRBV3-1 and TRBJ1-1, the full variable domain reads DTAVSQTPKYLVTQMGNDKSIKCEQNLGHDTMYWYKQDSKKFLKIMFSYNNKELIINETVPNRFSPKSPDKAHLNLHINSLELGDSAVYFCASSQAGAGMNTEAFFGQGTRLTVV.

This clonotype was found a few times. The chain has TRBV6-5 and TRBJ2-7, with D tentatively TRBD1 (5 bases). V was cut by 0 bases and J by 3 bases, with 18 bases left in between. CDR3 length: 17 residues. The V gene's germline CDR1 is MNHEY and CDR2 SVGAGI. CDR3 sequence (DNA): TGTGCCAGCAGTTACTCACAGTCCCAGGGCCCTCTCTACGAGCAGTACTTC. The encoded protein is CASSYSQSQGPLYEQYF.

Here the CDR3 reads CASSQLWAPGQGNTGELFF. The CDR3 DNA reads as TGCGCCAGCAGCCAACTATGGGCCCCGGGACAGGGAAACACCGGGGAGCTGTTTTTT. The J gene is TRBJ2-2, the V gene TRBV4-1; 9 bases fit TRBD1. Germline lookup yields CDR1 MGHRA and CDR2 YSYEKL. V shed 2 bases, J shed 2 bases, and the junction held 12 bases outside the gene matches. This CDR3 region has 19 residues.

This clonotype appeared once. The V call is TRBV7-9, the J call TRBJ2-1, with 14 bases identical to TRBD2. Germline V gene sequence: CDR1 SEHNR, CDR2 FQNEAQ (reference sequence). The CDR3 is 19 amino acids. J was trimmed by 2 bases and V by 5 bases; bases with no gene match: 11. CDR3 sequence reads: CASSPGLAGGPSPYNEQFF. The CDR3 bases are TGTGCCAGCAGCCCAGGACTAGCGGGGGGCCCCTCTCCCTACAATGAGCAGTTCTTC. The full variable domain, in which reference TRBV7-9 and TRBJ2-1 provide the parts outside the CDR3, is DTGVSQNPRHKITKRGQNVTFRCDPISEHNRLYWYRQTLGQGPEFLTYFQNEAQLEKSRLLSDRFSAERPKGSFSTLEIQRTEQGDSAMYLCASSPGLAGGPSPYNEQFFGPGTRLTVL.